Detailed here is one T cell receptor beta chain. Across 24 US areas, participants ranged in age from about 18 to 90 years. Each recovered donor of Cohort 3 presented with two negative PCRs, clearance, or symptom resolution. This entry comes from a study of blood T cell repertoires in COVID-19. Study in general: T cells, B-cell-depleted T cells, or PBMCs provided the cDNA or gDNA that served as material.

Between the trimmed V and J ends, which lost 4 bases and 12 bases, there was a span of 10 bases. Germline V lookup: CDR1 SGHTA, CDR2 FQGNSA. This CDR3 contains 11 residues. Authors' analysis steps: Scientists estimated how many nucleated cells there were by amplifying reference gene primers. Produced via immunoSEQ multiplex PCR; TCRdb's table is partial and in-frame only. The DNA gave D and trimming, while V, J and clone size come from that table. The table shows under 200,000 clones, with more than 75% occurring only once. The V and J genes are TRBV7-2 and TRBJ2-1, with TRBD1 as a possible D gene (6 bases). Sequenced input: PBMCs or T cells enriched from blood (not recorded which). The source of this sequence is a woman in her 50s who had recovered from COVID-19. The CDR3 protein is CASSSGQPQFF. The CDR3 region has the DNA TGTGCCAGCAGCTCTGGACAGCCGCAGTTCTTC.